This is a list of T cell receptor beta chains from one sample in a study of cytomegalovirus exposure and HLA in healthy donors. Profiling relied on immunoSEQ multiplex PCR, and the TCRdb table lists in-frame clones only, not all of them. The table records about 140,000 clones, 84% of them present only once. Sequencing was carried out using PBMCs. These receptor sequences come from a woman aged 25 to 39 in good health and CMV-seronegative. Both conserved end residues are part of each CDR3. Fields, in order: D gene, clone size, V gene, J gene, CDR3 protein, CDR3 DNA. D genes are given only for firm matches. Size is stated for part of the rows, as once, few or many counts, or as a class when the clone is expanded.

.	.	TRBV18	TRBJ1-1	CASSQQRNTEAFF	TGTGCCAGCTCCCAACAGAGGAACACTGAAGCTTTCTTT
TRBD1	.	TRBV14	TRBJ1-6	CASSQFAGGNSPLHF	TGTGCCAGCAGCCAATTTGCAGGGGGGAATTCACCCCTCCACTTT
.	few	TRBV4-1	TRBJ1-1	CASRQGAEAFF	TGCGCCAGCAGGCAGGGCGCTGAAGCTTTCTTT
TRBD1	.	TRBV5-1	TRBJ2-7	CASSLLQGTYEQYF	TGCGCCAGCAGCTTGCTACAGGGGACCTACGAGCAGTACTTC
TRBD1	.	TRBV23-1	TRBJ2-5	CASSHHSTGTEKETQYF	TGCGCCAGCAGTCACCATTCAACCGGGACAGAAAAAGAGACCCAGTACTTC
.	.	TRBV2	TRBJ2-7	CASRIQGYEQYF	TGTGCCAGCAGAATCCAGGGGTACGAGCAGTACTTC
.	.	TRBV5-1	TRBJ1-1	CASSAGQAFTEAFF	TGCGCCAGCAGCGCTGGACAAGCATTCACTGAAGCTTTCTTT
TRBD2	.	TRBV7-2	TRBJ2-1	CASTYSLAGAIQFF	TGTGCCAGCACCTATTCTCTAGCGGGGGCGATACAGTTCTTC
TRBD1	once	TRBV19	TRBJ1-4	CASRRGQGRPNEKLFF	TGTGCCAGTAGGAGGGGACAGGGACGGCCCAATGAAAAACTGTTTTTT
TRBD2	.	TRBV7-2	TRBJ2-3	CASTWGLAGVADTQYF	TGTGCCAGCACCTGGGGGCTAGCGGGGGTTGCAGATACGCAGTATTTT